Listed below are T cell receptor beta chains from one sample, sequenced in a study of blood T cell repertoires in COVID-19. The repertoire was sequenced with immunoSEQ multiplex PCR; TCRdb's copy has only in-frame clones and lacks some. This table holds about 260,000 clones, around 88% found once. Sample: PBMCs or T cells enriched from blood (not recorded which). These receptors were obtained from a woman aged 40-49 years with acute COVID-19. Each CDR3 is given with its conserved first and last residue. Fields, in order: D gene, V gene, J gene, clone size, CDR3 DNA, CDR3 protein. The D gene is left open where the match is weak. Expanded clones get a size class; other rows say once, few or many, or leave the size out.

NA	TRBV28	TRBJ1-1	NA	TGTGCCAGCAGTTTTTACGGCACTGAAGCTTTCTTT	CASSFYGTEAFF
NA	TRBV12-5	TRBJ1-3	NA	TGTGCTAGTGTCTCTCCGGGGGGGGTTCGAGACACCATATATTTT	CASVSPGGVRDTIYF
TRBD1	TRBV4-1	TRBJ1-5	NA	TGCGCCAGCAGCCGTGGGACAGGGGATAATCAGCCCCAGCATTTT	CASSRGTGDNQPQHF
TRBD1	TRBV13	TRBJ1-3	NA	TGTGCCAGCAGCTGGGGACAGGGACGAGCCATATATTTT	CASSWGQGRAIYF
NA	TRBV5-6	TRBJ1-3	many	TGTGCCAGCAGCCACAGGTTCTCTGGAAACACCATATATTTT	CASSHRFSGNTIYF
TRBD2	TRBV4-1	TRBJ2-1	NA	TGCGCCAGCAAACGGTGGCTAGCGGAGCATGAGCAGTTCTTC	CASKRWLAEHEQFF
TRBD2	TRBV10-1	TRBJ2-1	NA	TGCGCCAGCAGTGAGTCTGGCGGGAGGGCCAATGAGCAGTTCTTC	CASSESGGRANEQFF
TRBD1	TRBV23-1	TRBJ1-5	few	TGCGCCAGCAGTCACTCAGGGGGCGGTCAGCCCCAGCATTTT	CASSHSGGGQPQHF
NA	TRBV5-1	TRBJ1-1	NA	TGCGCCAGCAGCTTGGCCGGGCAGGGCACTGAAGCTTTCTTT	CASSLAGQGTEAFF
TRBD2	TRBV30	TRBJ2-5	NA	TGTGCCTGGACCGTCCCGGGACTAGGGACAGAGACCCAGTACTTC	CAWTVPGLGTETQYF
TRBD2	TRBV19	TRBJ2-3	NA	TGTGCCAGGCCCCCCAGACTAGCGGCGACAGATACGCAGTATTTT	CARPPRLAATDTQYF
TRBD1	TRBV19	TRBJ1-1	NA	TGTGCCAGTAGTATGACAGGGGATTTGAACACTGAAGCTTTCTTT	CASSMTGDLNTEAFF
NA	TRBV9	TRBJ2-7	NA	TGTGCCAGCAGCGTTTCAGGGTCCTACGAGCAGTACTTC	CASSVSGSYEQYF
NA	TRBV6-5	TRBJ2-5	NA	TGTGCCAGCAGTTATACGGAGGGTTCAGAGACCCAGTACTTC	CASSYTEGSETQYF
NA	TRBV10-1	TRBJ2-1	NA	TGCGCCAGCAGTGAAGGCGGGATTGGATCCTACAATGAGCAGTTCTTC	CASSEGGIGSYNEQFF
NA	TRBV10-2	TRBJ2-1	NA	TGCGCCAGCAGTGTCTACCCCGGCTCCTACAATGAGCAGTTCTTC	CASSVYPGSYNEQFF
TRBD1	TRBV19	TRBJ1-2	NA	TGTGCCACCCTCCGGGACAGGGGGGACTATGGCTACACCTTC	CATLRDRGDYGYTF
TRBD1	TRBV5-4	TRBJ1-1	NA	TGTGCCAGCAGCCGACAGGGGGCCCCCACTGAAGCTTTCTTT	CASSRQGAPTEAFF
NA	TRBV30	TRBJ2-3	NA	TGTGCCTGGAGTGTTGGGCAGCTTCCCACAGATACGCAGTATTTT	CAWSVGQLPTDTQYF
NA	TRBV6-2/TRBV6-3	TRBJ2-1	NA	TGTGCCAGCAGTTACTGGCTAGAAAACAATGAGCAGTTCTTC	CASSYWLENNEQFF
NA	TRBV11-3	TRBJ1-1	NA	TGTGCCAGCAGCCTCACCTGGACAGCTTCGAACACTGAAGCTTTCTTT	CASSLTWTASNTEAFF
TRBD1	TRBV6-2/TRBV6-3	TRBJ1-1	NA	TGTGCCAGCAGTTTTCCGGGACAGGGGATTTTTAACACTGAAGCTTTCTTT	CASSFPGQGIFNTEAFF
NA	TRBV5-1	TRBJ2-1	NA	TGCGCCAGCAGCGTTTTAGATTCCCCAAGTTCCTACAATGAGCAGTTCTTC	CASSVLDSPSSYNEQFF
TRBD2	TRBV3-1/TRBV3-2	TRBJ2-1	NA	TGTGCCAGCAGCCAAACTAGCGGGGCCTACAATGAGCAGTTCTTC	CASSQTSGAYNEQFF
NA	TRBV28	TRBJ1-2	once	TGTGCCAGCTCTAGAGGGATCTATGGCTACACCTTC	CASSRGIYGYTF
NA	TRBV4-2	TRBJ1-1	NA	TGTGCCAGCAGCCAAGGGACAGTGGATGAAGCTTTCTTT	CASSQGTVDEAFF
NA	TRBV13	TRBJ2-7	NA	TGTGCCAGCAGCTTAGGCCTCAGGGGTTCCTACGAGCAGTACTTC	CASSLGLRGSYEQYF
TRBD1	TRBV11-3	TRBJ2-5	NA	TGTGCCAGCAGCTCGAACAGGGGGCGCGAGACCCAGTACTTC	CASSSNRGRETQYF
NA	TRBV12-1	TRBJ1-5	once	TGTGCCCCGTCTCGGTCCTATAGCAATCAGCCCCAGCATTTT	CAPSRSYSNQPQHF
NA	TRBV19	TRBJ1-2	few	TGTGCCAGTAGGGTTCAGGGCCTCTATGGCTACACCTTC	CASRVQGLYGYTF
TRBD1	TRBV5-1	TRBJ2-2	few	TGCGCCAGCAGCTTGCGGACAGGGGAATCCGGGGAGCTGTTTTTT	CASSLRTGESGELFF
NA	TRBV28	TRBJ1-1	NA	TGTGCCAGCTTGCCCCCTTCTACTTTTGAAGCTTTCTTT	CASLPPSTFEAFF
NA	TRBV6-5	TRBJ2-3	NA	TGTGCCAGCAGTTACTCGACAGTTAGCACAGATACGCAGTATTTT	CASSYSTVSTDTQYF
NA	TRBV29-1	TRBJ1-2	once	TGCAGCGTTGAAGAGACATTCGGGAGCTACACCTTC	CSVEETFGSYTF
NA	TRBV4-1	TRBJ1-2	once	TGCGCCAGCAGCCAAGCGCGGGTCGCTAACTATGGCTACACCTTC	CASSQARVANYGYTF
NA	TRBV19	TRBJ1-5	NA	TGTGCCAGTAGTACACAGGGTGACAGTCAGCCCCAGCATTTT	CASSTQGDSQPQHF
NA	TRBV7-2	TRBJ2-6	NA	TGTGCCAGCAGCTTTAATTTCGGGGGGGCCAACGTCCTGACTTTC	CASSFNFGGANVLTF
TRBD1	TRBV27	TRBJ1-6	NA	TGTGCCAGCAGTACAGACTTTGGACAGGGTGGGTCACCCCTCCACTTT	CASSTDFGQGGSPLHF
NA	TRBV6-5	TRBJ2-3	NA	TGTGCCAGCAGTTATGATCGACTAGGGTCAACGCAGTATTTT	CASSYDRLGSTQYF
TRBD2	TRBV5-4	TRBJ2-1	once	TGTGCCAGCAGCCCTGGACTAGCGGGTTACAATGAGCAGTTCTTC	CASSPGLAGYNEQFF
NA	TRBV11-2	TRBJ1-2	NA	TGTGCCAGCAGCTTAGTGGGCAGACGAAACTATGGCTACACCTTC	CASSLVGRRNYGYTF
NA	TRBV5-1	TRBJ2-7	NA	TGCGCCAGCAGCCCTCCCCTTGGGGGGATCCACTACGAGCAGTACTTC	CASSPPLGGIHYEQYF
TRBD1	TRBV15	TRBJ1-2	once	TGTGCCACCAGCAGCATTGATAGGACAGGCTACTATGGCTACACCTTC	CATSSIDRTGYYGYTF
TRBD2	TRBV10-3	TRBJ2-1	NA	TGTGCCATCAGTGAGTCCTACGGGAGGAACAATGAGCAGTTCTTC	CAISESYGRNNEQFF
NA	TRBV18	TRBJ1-1	NA	TGTGCCAGCTCACGGCTCAGCACTGAAGCTTTCTTT	CASSRLSTEAFF
TRBD2	TRBV3-1/TRBV3-2	TRBJ2-1	NA	TGTGCCAGCAGCCAAGATGGCGTGGGGGGGTACAATGAGCAGTTCTTC	CASSQDGVGGYNEQFF
TRBD1	TRBV19	TRBJ2-5	NA	TGTGCCAGTACTTCGACAGGGGGCGCTGAGACCCAGTACTTC	CASTSTGGAETQYF
TRBD1	TRBV28	TRBJ2-5	NA	TGTGCCAGCAGTTCCGCCTTGGGACAGGGGGACCAAGAGACCCAGTACTTC	CASSSALGQGDQETQYF
NA	TRBV10-1	TRBJ2-3	NA	TGCGCCAGCAGTGAGTCTACTACAGATACGCAGTATTTT	CASSESTTDTQYF
NA	TRBV6-5	TRBJ1-2	once	TGTGCCAGCAGGGACACTAACTATGGCTACACCTTC	CASRDTNYGYTF
TRBD2	TRBV5-1	TRBJ2-3	NA	TGCGCCAGCAGCTTGGGACTAGCGGGAGGGATATACACAGATACGCAGTATTTT	CASSLGLAGGIYTDTQYF
TRBD1	TRBV29-1	TRBJ1-1	once	TGCAGCGTTGTGTACAGGGGGACGCACAGCACTGAAGCTTTCTTT	CSVVYRGTHSTEAFF
NA	TRBV6-5	TRBJ1-5	few	TGTGCCAGCAGTTACCGGGAGAATCAGCCCCAGCATTTT	CASSYRENQPQHF
NA	TRBV30	TRBJ1-2	NA	TGTGCCTGGAGTTTACAGGGATATGGCTACACCTTC	CAWSLQGYGYTF
TRBD1	TRBV2	TRBJ1-2	NA	TGTGCCAGCAGTGAAACGGACAGGATAGATGGCTACACCTTC	CASSETDRIDGYTF
TRBD2	TRBV6-5	TRBJ2-7	NA	TGTGCCAGCAGTTACTCGACTAGCGCCTTCTACGAGCAGTACTTC	CASSYSTSAFYEQYF
NA	TRBV10-3	TRBJ1-1	NA	TGTGCCATCTCGGATACAGAGACTGAAGCTTTCTTT	CAISDTETEAFF
NA	TRBV18	TRBJ2-3	NA	TGTGCCAGCTCACCACCTCGAGCTAGGAGCCACACAGATACGCAGTATTTT	CASSPPRARSHTDTQYF